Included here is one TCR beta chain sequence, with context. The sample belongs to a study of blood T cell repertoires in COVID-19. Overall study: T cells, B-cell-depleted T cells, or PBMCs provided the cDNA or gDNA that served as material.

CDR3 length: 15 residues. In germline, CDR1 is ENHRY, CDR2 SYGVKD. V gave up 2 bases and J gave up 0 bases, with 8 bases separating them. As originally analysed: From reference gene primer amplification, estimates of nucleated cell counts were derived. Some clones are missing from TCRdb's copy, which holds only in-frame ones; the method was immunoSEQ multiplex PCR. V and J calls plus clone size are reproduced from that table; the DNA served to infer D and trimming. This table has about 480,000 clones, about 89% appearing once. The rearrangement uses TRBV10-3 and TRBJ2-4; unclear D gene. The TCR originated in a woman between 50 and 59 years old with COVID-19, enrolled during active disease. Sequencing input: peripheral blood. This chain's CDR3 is CAISEGPLAKNIQYF. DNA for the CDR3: TGTGCCATCAGTGAGGGGCCGCTAGCCAAAAACATTCAGTACTTC.